This T cell receptor beta chain was recorded in a study of cytomegalovirus exposure and HLA in healthy donors. Study-level points and caveats: It emerged from a later analysis that several of the most significant clusters appeared to be linked to common viral pathogens. A link between a missense DCLRE1C variant and TCR beta V- and J-gene trimming emerged from a later analysis.

About this clone: The antigen is undetermined.

Healthy bone marrow donors formed the donor group. Vbeta (60) and Jbeta (13) primers were used in the PCR. The method was immunoSEQ multiplex PCR; TCRdb's version includes in-frame clones alone and lacks a portion of them. This table has approximately 160,000 clones, 77% appearing once. Germline values: CDR1 LNHDA, CDR2 SQIVND (reference sequence). Losses at the gene ends were 5 bases for V and 4 bases for J; bases not matched to a gene: 11. This CDR3 comprises 17 residues. This clonotype was sampled from a woman aged 25 to 39 in good health and CMV-seropositive. The chain has TRBV19 and TRBJ2-6, with 7 bases lining up with TRBD1. The specimen sequenced was PBMCs. The CDR3 coding sequence is TGTGCCAGTAGTTCACGACAGGGTACGCGAGGGGCCAACGTCCTGACTTTC. Encoded protein: CASSSRQGTRGANVLTF.